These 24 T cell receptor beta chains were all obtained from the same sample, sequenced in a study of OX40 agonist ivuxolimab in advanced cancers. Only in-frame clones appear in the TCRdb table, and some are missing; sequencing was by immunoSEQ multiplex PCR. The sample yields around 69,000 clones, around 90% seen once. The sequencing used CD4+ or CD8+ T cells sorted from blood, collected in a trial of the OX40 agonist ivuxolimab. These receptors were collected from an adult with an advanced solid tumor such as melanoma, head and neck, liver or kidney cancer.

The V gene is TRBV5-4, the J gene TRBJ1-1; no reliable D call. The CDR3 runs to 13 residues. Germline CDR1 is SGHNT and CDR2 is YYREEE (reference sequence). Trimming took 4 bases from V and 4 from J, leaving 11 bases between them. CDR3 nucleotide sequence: TGTGCCAGCAGCCCGGGGTTTATCACTGAAGCTTTCTTT. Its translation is CASSPGFITEAFF.

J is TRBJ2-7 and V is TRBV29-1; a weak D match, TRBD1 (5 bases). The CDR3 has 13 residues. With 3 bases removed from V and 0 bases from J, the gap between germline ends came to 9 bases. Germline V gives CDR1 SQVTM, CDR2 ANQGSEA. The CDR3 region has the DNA TGCAGCGTTGAGAAGGGGTACTCCTACGAGCAGTACTTC. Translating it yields CSVEKGYSYEQYF.

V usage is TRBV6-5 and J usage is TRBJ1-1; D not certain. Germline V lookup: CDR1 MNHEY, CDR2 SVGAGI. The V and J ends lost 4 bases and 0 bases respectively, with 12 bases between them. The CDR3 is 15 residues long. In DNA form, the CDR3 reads TGTGCCAGCAGTTTGGAAGAGCCTATGAACACTGAAGCTTTCTTT. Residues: CASSLEEPMNTEAFF.

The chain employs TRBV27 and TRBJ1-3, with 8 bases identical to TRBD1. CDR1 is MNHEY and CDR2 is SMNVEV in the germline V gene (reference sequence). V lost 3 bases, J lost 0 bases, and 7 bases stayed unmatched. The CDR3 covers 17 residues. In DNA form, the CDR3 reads TGTGCCAGCAGTTTCTTGACAGGGGCTAACTCTGGAAACACCATATATTTT. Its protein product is CASSFLTGANSGNTIYF.

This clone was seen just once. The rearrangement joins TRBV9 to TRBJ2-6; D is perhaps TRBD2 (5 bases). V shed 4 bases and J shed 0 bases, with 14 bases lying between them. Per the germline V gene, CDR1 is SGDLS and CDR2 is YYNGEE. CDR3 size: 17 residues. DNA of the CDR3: TGTGCCAGCAGCCCCCGGGGAGTCGGCTCTGGGGCCAACGTCCTGACTTTC. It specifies CASSPRGVGSGANVLTF.

The DNA for the CDR3 is TGTGCCAGCAGCTTGGATGGACTAGCGGGAGGGCCGCCGTACTTC. It yields the protein CASSLDGLAGGPPYF. V usage is TRBV5-4 and J usage is TRBJ2-7; 15 bases are shared with TRBD2. The germline V gene has CDR1 SGHNT and CDR2 YYREEE (reference sequence). The CDR3 is made up of 15 amino acids. With 0 bases clipped from V and 12 bases from J, the junction kept 7 bases outside the gene matches.

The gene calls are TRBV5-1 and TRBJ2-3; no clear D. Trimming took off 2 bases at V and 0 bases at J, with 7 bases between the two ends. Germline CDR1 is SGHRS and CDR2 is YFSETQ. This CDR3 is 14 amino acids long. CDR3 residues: CASSFALSTDTQYF. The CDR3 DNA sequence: TGCGCCAGCAGCTTCGCGCTTAGCACAGATACGCAGTATTTT.

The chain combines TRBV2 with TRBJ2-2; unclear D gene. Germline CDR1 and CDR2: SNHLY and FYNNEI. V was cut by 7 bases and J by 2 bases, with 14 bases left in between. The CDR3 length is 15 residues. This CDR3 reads CASNAVGINTGELFF. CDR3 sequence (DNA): TGTGCCAGCAATGCTGTGGGCATAAACACCGGGGAGCTGTTTTTT.

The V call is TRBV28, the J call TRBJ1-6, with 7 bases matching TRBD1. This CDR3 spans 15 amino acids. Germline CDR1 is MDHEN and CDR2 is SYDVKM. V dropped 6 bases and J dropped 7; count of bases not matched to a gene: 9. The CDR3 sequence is CASRAPDRYNSPLHF. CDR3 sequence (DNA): TGTGCCAGCAGAGCACCGGACAGGTACAATTCACCCCTCCACTTT.

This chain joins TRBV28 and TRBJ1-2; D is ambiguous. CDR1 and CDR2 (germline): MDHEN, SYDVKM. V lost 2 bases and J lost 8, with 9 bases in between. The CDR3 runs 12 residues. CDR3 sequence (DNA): TGTGCCAGCAGTTTAAGGAGGAAAGGCTACACCTTC. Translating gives CASSLRRKGYTF.

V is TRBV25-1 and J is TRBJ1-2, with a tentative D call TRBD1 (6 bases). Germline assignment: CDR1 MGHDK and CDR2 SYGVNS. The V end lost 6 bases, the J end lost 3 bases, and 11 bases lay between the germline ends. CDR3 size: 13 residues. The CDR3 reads CASSREGDYGYTF. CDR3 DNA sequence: TGTGCCAGCAGCCGGGAGGGGGACTATGGCTACACCTTC.

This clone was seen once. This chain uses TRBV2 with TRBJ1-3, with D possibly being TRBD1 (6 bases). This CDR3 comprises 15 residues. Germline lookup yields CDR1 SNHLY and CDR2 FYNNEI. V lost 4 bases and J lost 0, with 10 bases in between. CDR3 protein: CASSVGQSSGNTIYF. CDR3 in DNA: TGTGCCAGCAGTGTCGGACAGAGCTCTGGAAACACCATATATTTT.

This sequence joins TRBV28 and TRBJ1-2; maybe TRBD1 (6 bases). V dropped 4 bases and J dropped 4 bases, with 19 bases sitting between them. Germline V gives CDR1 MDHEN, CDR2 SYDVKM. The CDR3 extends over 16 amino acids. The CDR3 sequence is CASSSLSTGLTYGYTF. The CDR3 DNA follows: TGTGCCAGCAGTTCCCTCTCGACAGGTTTGACCTATGGCTACACCTTC.

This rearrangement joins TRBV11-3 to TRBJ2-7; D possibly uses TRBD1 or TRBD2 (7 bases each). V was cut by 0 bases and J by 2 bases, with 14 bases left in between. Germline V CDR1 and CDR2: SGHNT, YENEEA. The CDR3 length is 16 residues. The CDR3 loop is CASSLERGGGTYEQYF. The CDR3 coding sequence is TGTGCCAGCAGCTTAGAAAGGGGAGGGGGCACCTACGAGCAGTACTTC.

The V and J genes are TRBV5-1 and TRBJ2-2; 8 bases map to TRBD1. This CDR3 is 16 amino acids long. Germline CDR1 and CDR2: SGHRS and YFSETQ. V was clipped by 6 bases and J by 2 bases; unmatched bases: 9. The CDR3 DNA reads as TGCGCCAGCACCGTACAGGGGGGCGGAAACACCGGGGAGCTGTTTTTT. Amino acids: CASTVQGGGNTGELFF.

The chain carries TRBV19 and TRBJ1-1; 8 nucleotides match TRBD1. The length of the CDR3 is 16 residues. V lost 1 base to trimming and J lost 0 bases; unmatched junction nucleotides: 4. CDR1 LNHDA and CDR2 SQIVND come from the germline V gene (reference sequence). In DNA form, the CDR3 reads TGTGCCAGTAGTATAGCTGGACAGGGATTGAACACTGAAGCTTTCTTT. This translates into CASSIAGQGLNTEAFF.

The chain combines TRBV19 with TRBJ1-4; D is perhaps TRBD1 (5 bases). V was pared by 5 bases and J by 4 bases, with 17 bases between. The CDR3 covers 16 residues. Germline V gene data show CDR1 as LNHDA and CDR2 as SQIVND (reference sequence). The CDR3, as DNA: TGTGCCAGTAGTTCCCGACCCCCGGGACTTAATGAAAAACTGTTTTTT. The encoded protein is CASSSRPPGLNEKLFF. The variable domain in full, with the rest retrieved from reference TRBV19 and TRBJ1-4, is DGGITQSPKYLFRKEGQNVTLSCEQNLNHDAMYWYRQDPGQGLRLIYYSQIVNDFQKGDIAEGYSVSREKKESFPLTVTSAQKNPTAFYLCASSSRPPGLNEKLFFGSGTQLSVL.

This chain's CDR3 is CASSLVGDGVNTEAFF. The CDR3, as DNA: TGTGCCAGCAGCTTGGTAGGGGACGGAGTGAACACTGAAGCTTTCTTT. The chain combines TRBV5-4 with TRBJ1-1; D is possibly TRBD1 (5 bases). CDR3 size: 16 residues. Germline CDR1 reads SGHNT; CDR2 reads YYREEE (reference sequence). With 0 bases removed from V and 0 bases from J, the gap between germline ends came to 12 bases.

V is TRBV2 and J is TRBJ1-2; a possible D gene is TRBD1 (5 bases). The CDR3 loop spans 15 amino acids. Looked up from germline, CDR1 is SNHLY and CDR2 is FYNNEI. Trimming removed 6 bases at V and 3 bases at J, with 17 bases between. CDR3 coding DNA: TGTGCCAGCAGCCCCTCGGGCAGGGATGACTATGGCTACACCTTC. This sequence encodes CASSPSGRDDYGYTF.

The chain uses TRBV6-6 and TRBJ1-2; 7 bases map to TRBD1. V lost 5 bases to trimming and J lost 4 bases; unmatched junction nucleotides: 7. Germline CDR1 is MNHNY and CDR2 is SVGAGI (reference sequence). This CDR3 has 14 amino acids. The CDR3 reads CASSPTGIGYGYTF. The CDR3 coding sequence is TGTGCCAGCAGTCCGACAGGGATCGGCTATGGCTACACCTTC.

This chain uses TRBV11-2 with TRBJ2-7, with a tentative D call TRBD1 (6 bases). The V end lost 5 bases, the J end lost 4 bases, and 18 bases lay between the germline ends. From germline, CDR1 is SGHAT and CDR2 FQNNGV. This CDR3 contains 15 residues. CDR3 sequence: CASSQKGRTEYEQYF. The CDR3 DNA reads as TGTGCCAGCAGCCAGAAGGGACGGACAGAATACGAGCAGTACTTC.

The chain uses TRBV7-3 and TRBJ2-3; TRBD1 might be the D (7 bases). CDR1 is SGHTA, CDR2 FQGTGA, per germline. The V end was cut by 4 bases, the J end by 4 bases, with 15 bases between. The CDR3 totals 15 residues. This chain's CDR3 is CASSSTGTGADTQYF. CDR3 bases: TGTGCCAGCAGCTCGACAGGGACTGGAGCAGATACGCAGTATTTT.

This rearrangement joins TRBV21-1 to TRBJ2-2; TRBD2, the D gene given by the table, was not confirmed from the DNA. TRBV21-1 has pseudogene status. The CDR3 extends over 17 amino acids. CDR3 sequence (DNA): TGTGCCAGCAGCAAGCATAGCGGGAGAGGGGACACCGGGGAGCTGTTTTTT. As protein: CASSKHSGRGDTGELFF.

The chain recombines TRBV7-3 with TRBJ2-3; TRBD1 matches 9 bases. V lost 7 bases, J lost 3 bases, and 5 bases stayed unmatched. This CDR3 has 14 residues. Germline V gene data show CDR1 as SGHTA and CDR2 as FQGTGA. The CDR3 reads CASTPGQGTDTQYF. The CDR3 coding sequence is TGTGCCAGCACACCGGGACAGGGTACAGATACGCAGTATTTT.